A single sample is the source of the 23 T cell receptor beta chains below, sequenced in a study of blood T cell repertoires in COVID-19. Generated by immunoSEQ multiplex PCR, the TCRdb table keeps only in-frame clones and is missing some. This sample yields about 160,000 clones, of which roughly 87% are seen a single time; over 3.5% belongs to the top ten. Sequencing input: peripheral blood. The receptors derive from a woman aged 55-75 years who had recovered from COVID-19.

The chain combines TRBV27 with TRBJ1-6; the D is unclear. From germline, CDR1 is MNHEY and CDR2 SMNVEV (reference sequence). V was cut by 1 base and J by 0 bases, with 10 bases left in between. The CDR3 covers 17 residues. This chain's CDR3 is CASSLLMGSSYNSPLHF. CDR3 nucleotides: TGTGCCAGCAGTTTATTGATGGGGAGCTCCTATAATTCACCCCTCCACTTT.

The CDR3 loop is CASSARGDSYFSDSPTGNTIYF. CDR3 nucleotide sequence: TGTGCCAGCAGCGCGAGGGGGGACAGTTACTTCTCGGACAGCCCTACTGGAAACACCATATATTTT. The chain uses TRBV9 and TRBJ1-3; TRBD1 matches 7 bases. The germline CDR1 and CDR2 sequences are SGDLS and YYNGEE. V shed 3 bases and J 2 bases; nucleotides not matched to a gene: 26. This CDR3 has 22 residues.

The chain uses TRBV18 and TRBJ1-5, with 7 positions matching TRBD1. The CDR3 loop spans 14 amino acids. Germline CDR1 is KGHSH and CDR2 is LQKENI. The ends lost 6 bases at V and 0 bases at J; junction bases unmatched: 2. DNA of the CDR3: TGTGCCAGCTCGAGGGACAGTAGCAATCAGCCCCAGCATTTT. Translated: CASSRDSSNQPQHF.

The V and J genes are TRBV2 and TRBJ1-6; D not resolved. V was clipped by 10 bases and J by 6 bases, with 13 bases between them. Germline CDR1 SNHLY, CDR2 FYNNEI. The CDR3 loop spans 13 amino acids. The CDR3: CATYRDGNSPLHF. In nucleotides, the CDR3 is TGTGCCACCTACAGAGACGGTAATTCACCCCTCCACTTT.

The V and J genes are TRBV7-3 and TRBJ2-6; no clear D gene. V shed 6 bases and J shed 1 base, with 16 bases lying between them. Per the germline V gene, CDR1 is SGHTA and CDR2 is FQGTGA. The CDR3 length is 17 residues. In DNA form, the CDR3 reads TGTGCCAGCAGTCATACCCAACACAGATCTGGGGCCAACGTCCTGACTTTC. It is translated as CASSHTQHRSGANVLTF.

The chain is built from TRBV6-5 and TRBJ1-1; TRBD1 is a possible D gene (6 bases). The CDR3 sequence is 14 residues long. Trimming stripped 6 bases from V and 1 base from J, with 12 bases between. Germline lookup yields CDR1 MNHEY and CDR2 SVGAGI. Here the CDR3 DNA reads TGTGCCAGCAGGTACACAGGGCAGAACACTGAAGCTTTCTTT. Translation: CASRYTGQNTEAFF.

This clone showed up just a few times. This chain connects TRBV5-1 to TRBJ2-3; 7 nucleotides match TRBD1. This CDR3 comprises 14 residues. V lost 5 bases, J lost 4 bases, and 7 bases stayed unmatched. Germline CDR1 and CDR2: SGHRS and YFSETQ. Here the CDR3 DNA reads TGCGCCAGCAGTGGGCAGGGGGTCCCAGATACGCAGTATTTT. Amino acid sequence: CASSGQGVPDTQYF.

The chain employs TRBV5-1 and TRBJ2-2; TRBD1 aligns across 8 bases. In germline, CDR1 is SGHRS, CDR2 YFSETQ. The CDR3 is 15 residues long. V shed 6 bases and J 3 bases; nucleotides not matched to a gene: 7. The CDR3 sequence: CASTLGQAHTGELFF. The CDR3 DNA follows: TGCGCCAGCACGCTGGGACAGGCGCACACCGGGGAGCTGTTTTTT. The full variable domain, with the rest looked up from reference TRBV5-1 and TRBJ2-2, is KAGVTQTPRYLIKTRGQQVTLSCSPISGHRSVSWYQQTPGQGLQFLFEYFSETQRNKGNFPGRFSGRQFSNSRSEMNVSTLELGDSALYLCASTLGQAHTGELFFGEGSRLTVL.

The DNA for the CDR3 is TGTGCCAGCAGCCAAGATCGGGACAGTTTCTATGGCTACACCTTC. Protein: CASSQDRDSFYGYTF. V is TRBV3-1 (or the pseudogene TRBV3-2) and J is TRBJ1-2, with TRBD1 identical over 7 bases. There are 15 residues in the CDR3. J gave up 4 bases and V 0 bases, and 5 bases lay outside the gene matches. CDR1 is LGHDT and CDR2 is YNNKEL in the germline V gene (reference sequence).

The rearrangement uses TRBV11-1 and TRBJ2-2, with a weak D call TRBD2 (6 bases). Germline lookup yields CDR1 SGHAT and CDR2 FQDESV (reference sequence). Trimming removed 2 bases at V and 8 bases at J, with 9 bases between. The CDR3 is 13 amino acids. CDR3 nucleotide sequence: TGTGCCAGCAGCTTAAGGGACTCTGGGGAGCTGTTTTTT. Its protein is CASSLRDSGELFF.

The chain links TRBV2 to TRBJ2-5, with TRBD2 identical over 7 bases. CDR1 is SNHLY and CDR2 is FYNNEI in the germline V gene. This CDR3 region has 13 residues. The trim removed 7 bases at V and 4 bases at J, leaving 6 bases unmatched. The CDR3, as DNA: TGTGCCAGCACACGGGGGGTTGGAGAGACCCAGTACTTC. Translating it yields CASTRGVGETQYF.

This chain joins TRBV19 and TRBJ2-1, with TRBD2 matching over 8 bases. The CDR3 sequence is 18 residues long. The germline V gene has CDR1 LNHDA and CDR2 SQIVND (reference sequence). V shed 2 bases, J shed 4 bases, and the junction held 13 bases outside the gene matches. CDR3 loop: CASSILRGSGVTYNEQFF. CDR3 in DNA: TGTGCCAGTAGTATATTGCGGGGTAGCGGGGTTACATACAATGAGCAGTTCTTC. Variable domain in full (rest from reference TRBV19 and TRBJ2-1): DGGITQSPKYLFRKEGQNVTLSCEQNLNHDAMYWYRQDPGQGLRLIYYSQIVNDFQKGDIAEGYSVSREKKESFPLTVTSAQKNPTAFYLCASSILRGSGVTYNEQFFGPGTRLTVL.

The chain links TRBV29-1 to TRBJ2-7; a possible D gene is TRBD2 (6 bases). The CDR3 loop spans 12 amino acids. Trimming left V 3 bases short and J 6 bases short, with 12 bases between. Germline CDR1 reads SQVTM; CDR2 reads ANQGSEA. CDR3 coding DNA: TGCAGCGTTGATTTGGGGGGACGCGAGCAGTACTTC. Its translation is CSVDLGGREQYF.

This chain uses TRBV7-3 with TRBJ1-1; possibly TRBD1 for D (6 bases). V lost 4 bases, J lost 2 bases, and 11 bases lay in between. This CDR3 region has 14 residues. Germline V lookup: CDR1 SGHTA, CDR2 FQGTGA. CDR3 loop: CASSSGQRNTEAFF. The CDR3, as DNA: TGTGCCAGCAGCTCCGGACAGAGAAACACTGAAGCTTTCTTT. Using reference TRBV7-3 and TRBJ1-1 for the parts outside the CDR3, the full variable domain is GAGVSQTPSNKVTEKGKYVELRCDPISGHTALYWYRQSLGQGPEFLIYFQGTGAADDSGLPNDRFFAVRPEGSVSTLKIQRTERGDSAVYLCASSSGQRNTEAFFGQGTRLTVV.

The gene calls are TRBV5-1 and TRBJ1-1, with D unresolved. The germline V gene encodes CDR1 SGHRS and CDR2 YFSETQ. Trimming removed 5 bases from V and 3 bases from J, with 11 bases in between. The CDR3 has 13 residues. In DNA form, the CDR3 reads TGCGCCAGCAGAAAAACAACCGACACTGAAGCTTTCTTT. Its protein is CASRKTTDTEAFF.

V usage is TRBV10-2 and J usage is TRBJ2-5, with 14 bases identical to TRBD2. The CDR3 is 20 residues long. Trimming took 5 bases from V and 9 from J; bases not matched to a gene: 23. Germline V CDR1 and CDR2: WSHSY, SAAADI. CDR3 sequence (DNA): TGCGCCAGCAGTCAGACTAGCGGGGGGGTTTTTGCTTCTCGCTTAATACCCCAGTACTTC. Translation gives CASSQTSGGVFASRLIPQYF.

V usage is TRBV19 and J usage is TRBJ1-5; no clear D. The CDR3 totals 12 residues. With 3 bases removed from V and 2 bases from J, the gap between germline ends came to 2 bases. Germline-derived CDR1 and CDR2 are LNHDA and SQIVND (reference sequence). The CDR3 protein is CASSIGNQPQHF. Here the CDR3 DNA reads TGTGCCAGTAGTATCGGCAATCAGCCCCAGCATTTT.

This chain uses TRBV5-4 with TRBJ1-2; D unclear. Trimming removed 2 bases from V and 7 bases from J, with 15 bases in between. CDR1 and CDR2 from the germline V gene are SGHNT and YYREEE (reference sequence). This CDR3 contains 14 residues. CDR3 nucleotide sequence: TGTGCCAGCAGCTTTAATGTAAGGGAGAGTGGCTACACCTTC. Its translation is CASSFNVRESGYTF.

In its sample, this clone was seen a few times. The V and J genes are TRBV7-6 and TRBJ2-1, with a weak D call TRBD1 (6 bases). Trimming removed 5 bases from V and 7 bases from J, with 18 bases in between. The CDR3 covers 15 residues. Germline V lookup: CDR1 SGHVS, CDR2 FNYEAQ. DNA of the CDR3: TGTGCCAGCAGCACAAGCCGGGACATGACTAATGAGCAGTTCTTC. The encoded protein is CASSTSRDMTNEQFF.

The rearrangement links TRBV10-3 to TRBJ1-1; D possibly corresponds to TRBD1 (5 bases). Deletions cut 10 bases from V and 4 bases from J, with 16 bases between. Germline assignment: CDR1 ENHRY and CDR2 SYGVKD. The CDR3 is 13 amino acids. The CDR3: CATLDPGGTEAFF. In DNA, the CDR3 is TGTGCCACCCTAGATCCGGGGGGCACTGAAGCTTTCTTT.

The chain combines TRBV4-1 with TRBJ2-6; 11 positions match TRBD1. The CDR3 is 17 residues long. Germline assignment: CDR1 MGHRA and CDR2 YSYEKL. J lost 2 bases, V lost 4 bases, and 4 bases had no gene match. The CDR3 reads CASSPRTGGAGANVLTF. The CDR3 region has the DNA TGCGCCAGCAGCCCCCGGACAGGGGGCGCTGGGGCCAACGTCCTGACTTTC.

The V and J genes are TRBV11-2 and TRBJ1-3; 8 bases align to TRBD1. This CDR3 comprises 15 residues. The V gene's germline CDR1 is SGHAT and CDR2 FQNNGV. Trimming cost V 7 bases and J 3 bases; bases outside gene matches: 8. The CDR3 nucleotides read TGTGCCAGCACCCCGGACAGGGCGGGTGGAAACACCATATATTTT. Amino acids: CASTPDRAGGNTIYF. Drawing the rest from reference TRBV11-2 and TRBJ1-3, the complete variable domain is EAGVAQSPRYKIIEKRQSVAFWCNPISGHATLYWYQQILGQGPKLLIQFQNNGVVDDSQLPKDRFSAERLKGVDSTLKIQPAKLEDSAVYLCASTPDRAGGNTIYFGEGSWLTVV.

J is TRBJ2-1 and V is TRBV6-4; 8 bases line up with TRBD1. The V gene end was trimmed by 6 bases and the J gene end by 2 bases; junction bases not matched to a gene: 9. There are 16 residues in the CDR3. Germline-derived CDR1 and CDR2 are MRHNA and SNTAGT. The CDR3 coding sequence is TGTGCCAGCAGCGAGAGAGACAGGGGCCCCTACAATGAGCAGTTCTTC. It encodes CASSERDRGPYNEQFF.